The 9 T cell receptor beta chains presented below share a single source sample, sequenced in a study of post-analysis software for immune sequencing data. The study's findings and limits: Compared with controls, patients had more of roughly five TRBV segments, including TRBV5-6, TRBV5-1 and TRBV20-1.

Unique-molecular-identifier-tagged TCR beta cDNA libraries were used. TCRdb fed the PCR reads into MiXCR, producing one record per CDR3 protein. The sample carries around 260,000 distinct CDR3 sequences, 36% recorded once. For these receptors, no antigen is known. Sequenced sample: blood. The receptors originated from a girl between 10 and 17 years old with multiple sclerosis.

This clonotype was seen many times. This chain joins TRBV6-2 or TRBV6-3 and TRBJ2-5; 9 nucleotides match TRBD2. Trimming removed 5 bases from V and 5 bases from J; junction bases left unmatched: 6. CDR1 MNHEY and CDR2 SVGEGT come from the germline V gene. The CDR3 covers 14 residues. As DNA, the CDR3 is TGTGCCAGCAGTACGGGACTAGCCAGGGAGACCCAGTACTTC. It encodes CASSTGLARETQYF.

The chain uses TRBV3-1 and TRBJ1-1; D remains ambiguous. The V end was cut by 1 base, the J end by 5 bases, with 11 bases between. Looked up from germline, CDR1 is LGHDT and CDR2 is YNNKEL (reference sequence). The CDR3 has 14 residues. The CDR3 protein is CASSQGGFGTEAFF. The CDR3 bases are TGTGCCAGCAGCCAAGGAGGGTTTGGGACTGAAGCTTTCTTT.

In regard to this clonotype: A read error is possible here, since a much larger clone lies one base away. V gene TRBV27 combines with J gene TRBJ2-5, with D possibly TRBD2 on 6 matching bases. The CDR3 sequence is 13 residues long. Germline V gene sequence: CDR1 MNHEY, CDR2 SMNVEV (reference sequence). CDR3: CASSSTSLETRYF. CDR3 DNA: TGTGCCAGCAGTTCAACTAGCCTTGAGACCCGGTACTTC.

The chain couples TRBV10-2 to TRBJ2-7; 12 bases line up with TRBD1. The trim removed 5 bases at V and 7 bases at J, leaving 9 bases unmatched. CDR3 length: 15 residues. The germline CDR1 and CDR2 sequences are WSHSY and SAAADI. The CDR3 DNA follows: TGCGCCAGCAGTCAACCTGGGACAGGGGGCGGTGAGCAGTACTTC. This encodes CASSQPGTGGGEQYF.

Many counts were recorded for this clonotype. The rearrangement uses TRBV10-3 and TRBJ2-1; no clear D gene. Germline V gene lookup returns CDR1 ENHRY and CDR2 SYGVKD. This CDR3 comprises 13 residues. Between the trimmed V and J ends, which lost 4 bases and 5 bases, there was a span of 9 bases. In DNA form, the CDR3 reads TGTGCCATCAGTGCGGGCGGCCACAATGAGCAGTTCTTC. Encoded protein: CAISAGGHNEQFF.

This clonotype has just a few counts. The CDR3 reads CASSLAPGSAGDTQYF. CDR3 in DNA: TGCGCCAGCAGCTTGGCTCCCGGGTCAGCGGGGGATACGCAGTATTTT. This chain links TRBV5-1 with TRBJ2-3; 7 bases align to TRBD2. V shed 0 bases, J shed 6 bases, and the junction held 10 bases outside the gene matches. Germline loops: CDR1 SGHRS, CDR2 YFSETQ. CDR3 length: 16 residues. The whole variable domain, remainder taken from reference TRBV5-1 and TRBJ2-3, is KAGVTQTPRYLIKTRGQQVTLSCSPISGHRSVSWYQQTPGQGLQFLFEYFSETQRNKGNFPGRFSGRQFSNSRSEMNVSTLELGDSALYLCASSLAPGSAGDTQYFGPGTRLTVL.

The rearrangement links TRBV12-3 or TRBV12-4 to TRBJ2-3, with 8 bases fitting TRBD1. Losses at the gene ends were 5 bases for V and 5 bases for J; bases not matched to a gene: 9. CDR3 length: 15 residues. The DNA for the CDR3 is TGTGCCAGCAGTCATGGCCAGGGGGCAGGAGATACGCAGTATTTT. As protein: CASSHGQGAGDTQYF.

The CDR3 protein is CASSDTSAGGDTQYF. For the CDR3, the DNA is TGCGCCAGCAGTGATACGAGCGCTGGAGGAGATACGCAGTATTTT. The chain has TRBV10-2 and TRBJ2-3, with D possibly TRBD2 on 5 matching bases. The CDR3 has 15 residues. CDR1 and CDR2 from the germline V gene are WSHSY and SAAADI. The V and J ends lost 3 bases and 5 bases respectively, with 15 bases between them.

This clonotype was detected many times. The V and J genes are TRBV6-1 and TRBJ2-5, with TRBD1 identical over 8 bases. V lost 4 bases and J lost 5; bases outside the gene matches: 3. The germline V gene has CDR1 MNHNS and CDR2 SASEGT. This CDR3 spans 13 amino acids. CDR3 region: CASSATGVETQYF. CDR3 DNA sequence: TGTGCCAGCAGTGCGACAGGGGTTGAGACCCAGTACTTC.